These T cell receptor beta chains were read from a single sample in a study of graft-versus-host responses after intestinal transplantation. These receptors have no identified antigens. Sequenced by immunoSEQ multiplex PCR; TCRdb stores in-frame clones only, minus some. The table records 130,000 or so clones, roughly 91% of them present only once. Sequencing was performed on unstimulated CD4+ T cells sorted from spleen or lymph node cells, taken before intestinal transplant. Receptors originate from a human donor who received an intestinal transplant. Each CDR3 is given with its conserved first and last residue. A D gene is named only where the DNA matches it firmly. Clone size is given for some rows only: seen once, a few or many times, or a class if the clone is expanded.

abundance	v_gene	d_gene	j_gene	CDR3aa	CDR3nt
-	TRBV6-5	TRBD1	TRBJ2-5	CASSVDRGQETQYF	TGTGCCAGCAGTGTCGACAGGGGCCAAGAGACCCAGTACTTC
-	TRBV7-9	-	TRBJ1-2	CASSFEPYGYTF	TGTGCCAGCAGCTTTGAACCCTATGGCTACACCTTC
-	TRBV6-1	-	TRBJ1-3	CASSEVPRTVSGNTIYF	TGTGCCAGCAGTGAAGTCCCCCGGACAGTCTCTGGAAACACCATATATTTT
-	TRBV28	-	TRBJ1-3	CASSQWDGTSGNTIYF	TGTGCCAGCAGTCAGTGGGACGGGACATCTGGAAACACCATATATTTT
-	TRBV7-2	-	TRBJ1-4	CASSQGRINEKLFF	TGTGCCAGCAGCCAGGGACGGATTAATGAAAAACTGTTTTTT
-	TRBV10-1	-	TRBJ2-1	CASLGQPPWSYNEQFF	TGCGCCAGCCTAGGACAGCCACCCTGGTCCTACAATGAGCAGTTCTTC
-	TRBV6-1	-	TRBJ2-6	CASSEVMGWGLSGANVLTF	TGTGCCAGCAGTGAAGTGATGGGGTGGGGTCTCTCTGGGGCCAACGTCCTGACTTTC
-	TRBV27	-	TRBJ2-1	CASSLRTTSSYNEQFF	TGTGCCAGCAGTTTGAGGACTACCTCATCCTACAATGAGCAGTTCTTC
-	TRBV19	-	TRBJ2-3	CASSSGSASGTDTQYF	TGTGCCAGTAGTTCCGGGTCGGCCAGCGGGACAGATACGCAGTATTTT
-	TRBV7-2	TRBD2	TRBJ2-1	CASSLVGRPNEQFF	TGTGCCAGCAGCTTAGTCGGGAGGCCCAATGAGCAGTTCTTC
-	TRBV30	-	TRBJ1-2	CAWSAPAVGYTF	TGTGCCTGGAGTGCCCCGGCGGTCGGCTACACCTTC
-	TRBV9	TRBD2	TRBJ2-1	CASSVVTGGPGEQFF	TGTGCCAGCAGCGTAGTAACGGGAGGGCCGGGTGAGCAGTTCTTC
-	TRBV10-3	-	TRBJ1-1	CAISELVGNTEAFF	TGTGCCATCAGTGAATTAGTGGGGAACACTGAAGCTTTCTTT
-	TRBV15	TRBD2	TRBJ2-3	CATSRPAGGPDTQYF	TGTGCCACCAGCAGACCAGCGGGAGGGCCAGATACGCAGTATTTT
-	TRBV6-1	TRBD1	TRBJ2-7	CASSAQQGAGEQYF	TGTGCCAGCAGTGCTCAACAGGGGGCCGGGGAGCAGTACTTC
-	TRBV4-2	TRBD1	TRBJ1-5	CASSQARTGGPNQPQHF	TGTGCCAGCAGCCAAGCCCGGACAGGGGGCCCCAATCAGCCCCAGCATTTT
-	TRBV4-3	-	TRBJ1-1	CASSQTGQMNTEAFF	TGCGCCAGCAGCCAAACCGGACAGATGAACACTGAAGCTTTCTTT
-	TRBV30	-	TRBJ2-5	CAWSVGGAETQYF	TGTGCCTGGAGTGTAGGTGGGGCGGAGACCCAGTACTTC
-	TRBV28	-	TRBJ2-1	CASTRSVRGPESYNEQFF	TGTGCCAGCACCAGGTCGGTAAGGGGCCCGGAGTCCTACAATGAGCAGTTCTTC
-	TRBV19	TRBD1	TRBJ1-1	CASSIEQGRDTEAFF	TGTGCCAGTAGTATCGAACAGGGGAGGGACACTGAAGCTTTCTTT
-	TRBV9	-	TRBJ2-4	CASSPSTGNIQYF	TGTGCCAGCAGCCCTAGCACGGGGAACATTCAGTACTTC
-	TRBV28	TRBD1	TRBJ1-2	CASSLLGQGGTGYTF	TGTGCCAGCAGTTTATTGGGACAGGGCGGGACCGGCTACACCTTC
-	TRBV7-9	TRBD2	TRBJ2-7	CASSLGLAGGSEQYF	TGTGCCAGCAGCTTAGGACTAGCGGGAGGGAGTGAGCAGTACTTC
once	TRBV14	-	TRBJ1-2	CASSRTRDGYTF	TGTGCCAGCAGCAGAACACGGGATGGCTACACCTTC
-	TRBV11-2	-	TRBJ1-5	CASSLDGGVGQPQHF	TGTGCCAGCAGCTTAGATGGAGGGGTCGGGCAGCCCCAGCATTTT
-	TRBV2	-	TRBJ1-2	CASRQKEQLNYGYTF	TGTGCCAGCAGGCAGAAAGAACAACTGAACTATGGCTACACCTTC
-	TRBV5-5	-	TRBJ1-5	CASSLTSSNQPQHF	TGTGCCAGCAGCTTGACATCGAGCAATCAGCCCCAGCATTTT
-	TRBV6-1	-	TRBJ1-5	CASSEGGQPQHF	TGTGCCAGCAGCGAAGGGGGACAGCCCCAGCATTTT
-	TRBV27	-	TRBJ1-5	CASSPTGTVNQPQHF	TGTGCCAGCAGTCCAACCGGGACGGTGAATCAGCCCCAGCATTTT
-	TRBV6-5	TRBD1	TRBJ2-6	CASRQGTSGANVLTF	TGTGCCAGCAGACAGGGGACCTCTGGGGCCAACGTCCTGACTTTC
-	TRBV5-6	TRBD2	TRBJ2-7	CASSATSGSSYEQYF	TGTGCCAGCAGCGCGACTAGCGGGAGCTCCTACGAGCAGTACTTC
-	TRBV6-1	-	TRBJ2-7	CASVRDPFYEQYF	TGTGCCAGCGTAAGGGACCCCTTCTACGAGCAGTACTTC
-	TRBV5-1	TRBD2	TRBJ2-3	CASRPAGVSTDTQYF	TGCGCCAGCCGACCAGCGGGGGTTAGCACAGATACGCAGTATTTT
-	TRBV5-1	-	TRBJ2-7	CASSAEVLDEQYF	TGCGCCAGCAGCGCTGAGGTTCTGGACGAGCAGTACTTC
-	TRBV27	-	TRBJ1-5	CASSLFNPAGGNQPQHF	TGTGCCAGCAGTTTATTCAATCCGGCAGGGGGCAATCAGCCCCAGCATTTT
-	TRBV5-1	TRBD1	TRBJ2-3	CASSLRQGGTDTQYF	TGCGCCAGCAGCTTGAGACAGGGAGGCACAGATACGCAGTATTTT
-	TRBV6-1	TRBD2	TRBJ2-7	CASSRTSGSYEQYF	TGTGCCAGCAGTCGGACTAGCGGGAGCTACGAGCAGTACTTC
-	TRBV7-3	-	TRBJ2-1	CASRPDSNNEQFF	TGTGCCAGCAGGCCGGACAGTAACAATGAGCAGTTCTTC
-	TRBV27	TRBD1	TRBJ2-7	CASSGQGYGYGQYF	TGTGCCAGCAGTGGACAGGGGTACGGGTATGGGCAGTACTTC
-	TRBV4-2	-	TRBJ2-7	CASSHPGVGTYEQYF	TGTGCCAGCAGCCATCCCGGGGTCGGCACCTACGAGCAGTACTTC
-	TRBV7-8	-	TRBJ2-7	CASSLGSRRDEQYF	TGTGCCAGCAGCTTAGGATCTCGCAGGGACGAGCAGTACTTC
-	TRBV7-9	TRBD1	TRBJ1-5	CASSAGRGGLVQPQHF	TGTGCCAGCAGCGCCGGGCGAGGGGGCCTTGTTCAGCCCCAGCATTTT
-	TRBV11-1	TRBD2	TRBJ2-3	CASSPAAARGTDTQYF	TGTGCCAGCAGCCCCGCAGCGGCGCGGGGGACAGATACGCAGTATTTT
-	TRBV18	-	TRBJ1-5	CASSPRSNQPQHF	TGTGCCAGCTCACCCCGTTCGAATCAGCCCCAGCATTTT
-	TRBV19	TRBD2	TRBJ2-1	CASSKLAGFYNEQFF	TGTGCCAGTAGTAAGCTAGCGGGGTTCTACAATGAGCAGTTCTTC
-	TRBV18	TRBD2	TRBJ2-7	CASSLGSSGVDEQYF	TGTGCCAGCTCACTAGGCAGTAGCGGGGTGGACGAGCAGTACTTC
-	TRBV7-9	-	TRBJ2-2	CASSWGHTGELFF	TGTGCCAGCAGCTGGGGACACACCGGGGAGCTGTTTTTT
-	TRBV19	-	TRBJ1-1	CASREGARTEAFF	TGTGCCAGTAGAGAAGGGGCGCGGACTGAAGCTTTCTTT
-	TRBV11-2	-	TRBJ1-4	CASSLTPTNEKLFF	TGTGCCAGCAGCTTAACCCCCACTAATGAAAAACTGTTTTTT
-	TRBV27	TRBD2	TRBJ2-1	CASSLAGREGLRGNEQFF	TGTGCCAGCAGTTTAGCGGGGCGGGAGGGCCTGAGGGGCAATGAGCAGTTCTTC
-	TRBV6-1	-	TRBJ2-7	CASSEDRYSYEQYF	TGTGCCAGCAGTGAGGATAGATATTCCTACGAGCAGTACTTC
-	TRBV9	TRBD2	TRBJ2-2	CASSVGGTTTGELFF	TGTGCCAGCAGCGTAGGGGGGACTACCACCGGGGAGCTGTTTTTT
few	TRBV27	-	TRBJ1-3	CASSFGGPGNTIYF	TGTGCCAGCAGTTTTGGGGGCCCGGGAAACACCATATATTTT
-	TRBV2	TRBD1	TRBJ1-2	CASSVDRVGYGYTF	TGTGCCAGCAGTGTCGACAGGGTCGGCTATGGCTACACCTTC
-	TRBV18	TRBD2	TRBJ2-3	CASSPGLAGADTQYF	TGTGCCAGCTCACCGGGACTAGCGGGGGCAGATACGCAGTATTTT
-	TRBV25-1	-	TRBJ1-6	CASSEFRQTNSPLHF	TGTGCCAGCAGTGAATTTAGGCAGACGAATTCACCCCTCCACTTT
-	TRBV6-1	TRBD1	TRBJ1-4	CASSGRDRATNEKLFF	TGTGCCAGCAGTGGACGGGACAGGGCAACTAATGAAAAACTGTTTTTT
once	TRBV5-1	-	TRBJ2-2	CASSLHRVTGELFF	TGCGCCAGCAGCTTGCACAGGGTGACCGGGGAGCTGTTTTTT
once	TRBV30	TRBD1	TRBJ1-4	CAWRMQPNPGQPTSGGKLFF	TGTGCCTGGAGGATGCAACCTAACCCGGGACAGCCAACTTCGGGTGGAAAACTGTTTTTT
-	TRBV28	-	TRBJ1-1	CASSLPTERAFF	TGTGCCAGCAGTTTACCCACAGAACGGGCTTTCTTT